This T cell receptor beta chain is drawn from a study of OX40 agonist ivuxolimab in advanced cancers. Notes on the research overall: Ivuxolimab was a fully human IgG2 agonistic monoclonal antibody targeting the costimulatory receptor OX40 (CD134). Of the 52 patients in dose escalation, 19 had hepatocellular carcinoma, about 15 had melanoma, 9 had renal cell carcinoma and 9 had head and neck cancer. Three dose-escalation patients achieved partial responses, one with hepatocellular carcinoma and two with cutaneous melanoma. Intravenous ivuxolimab was administered to patients every 2 weeks at six dose levels: 0.01, 0.1, 0.3, 1.5, 3 and 10 mg/kg. The paper covers the monotherapy dose-escalation part of the phase I ivuxolimab trial, which included N ≈ 50 patients. Prior anti-PD-1, anti-PD-L1 or anti-CTLA-4 therapy was permitted, and 30% to 50% of dose-escalation patients had received checkpoint inhibitors. The point of sequencing TCRbeta in the periphery was to test whether ivuxolimab changed TCR sequence diversity and drove clonal T-cell expansion. In the dose-escalation cohort, 82.7% of patients were male, and the mean age was roughly 60 years, with a range of about 23 to 80.

The trial excluded patients who had a history of autoimmune disease or were on systemic immunosuppression. Peripheral blood for TCR sequencing was collected from all dose cohorts at baseline, on cycle 4 day 1, and on cycle 7 day 1. The samples were drawn from a first-in-human, open-label, multicenter phase I dose-escalation trial of ivuxolimab. Adults with locally advanced or metastatic head and neck squamous cell, hepatocellular, melanoma or renal cell carcinoma were enrolled in the trial. Before TCR sequencing, CD4+ T cells and CD8+ T cells were sorted from peripheral blood as separate populations. Results and caveats for the whole study, not just this receptor: Low levels of normalized T-cell clonal expansion were also seen in some nonresponding patients. Partial responders in the 0.1-3.0 mg/kg groups had among the lowest normalized peripheral clonal expansion, especially among CD8+ T cells. At doses of 0.1 to 3.0 mg/kg, clonal expansion of both CD4+ and CD8+ T cells in blood was seen between baseline and week 6. The antigen specificity of the clonally expanded peripheral T cells was not determined. After ivuxolimab, expanded clones were on average more numerous among CD8+ T cells than among CD4+ T cells.

Its CDR3 holds 13 amino acids, cysteine through phenylalanine. Just the 39-base CDR3 DNA is kept, in frame starting at base 1. From a lookup of the germline V gene, CDR1 and CDR2 are ENHRY and SYGVKD. V and J are trimmed by 10 bases and 7 bases, and the gene matches miss 11 bases of the junction. This clone has just one count. It has no known antigen specificity. Base-call qualities are not available, and no considerably larger clone is one nucleotide away. For sequencing of the TCRbeta CDR3 region, genomic DNA was extracted from the sorted cells. The immunoSEQ Assay was used to sequence the TCRbeta CDR3 regions. TCRdb mirrors the immuneACCESS table, restricted to in-frame sequences. Some clones are absent from its copies; in checked studies, under half trace to an unresolved V gene, and the reason for the others is unknown. This sample holds about 24,000 clones; over 70% were observed only once. The ten largest make up 8.5% to 10% of the sample.

This receptor was identified in an adult with an advanced solid tumor such as melanoma, head and neck, liver or kidney cancer. Here the sequenced sample was CD4+ or CD8+ T cells sorted from blood, taken in a trial of the OX40 agonist ivuxolimab. The receptor chain draws on TRBV10-3 and TRBJ1-2; 8 bases in between match TRBD1. DNA sequence: TGTGCCACCCACGGACAGGGAGGGGTTGGCTACACCTTC. This encodes CATHGQGGVGYTF.